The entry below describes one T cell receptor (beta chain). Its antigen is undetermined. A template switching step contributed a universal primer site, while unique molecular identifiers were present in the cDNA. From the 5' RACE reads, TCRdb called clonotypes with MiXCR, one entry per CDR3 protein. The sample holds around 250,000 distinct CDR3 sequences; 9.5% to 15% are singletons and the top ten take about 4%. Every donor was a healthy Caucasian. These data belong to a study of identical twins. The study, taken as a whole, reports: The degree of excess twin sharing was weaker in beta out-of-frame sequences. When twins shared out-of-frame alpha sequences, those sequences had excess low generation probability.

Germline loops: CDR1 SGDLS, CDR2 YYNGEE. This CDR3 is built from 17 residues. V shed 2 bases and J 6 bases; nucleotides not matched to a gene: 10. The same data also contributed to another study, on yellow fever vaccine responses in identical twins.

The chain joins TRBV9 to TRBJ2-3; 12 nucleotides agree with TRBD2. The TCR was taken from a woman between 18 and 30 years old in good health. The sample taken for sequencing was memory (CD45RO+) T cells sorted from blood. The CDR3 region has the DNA TGTGCCAGCAGCGTCGCTCCTAGCGGGAGGGGTAGCGATACGCAGTATTTT. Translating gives CASSVAPSGRGSDTQYF. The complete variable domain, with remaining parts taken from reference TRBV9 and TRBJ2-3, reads DSGVTQTPKHLITATGQRVTLRCSPRSGDLSVYWYQQSLDQGLQFLIQYYNGEERAKGNILERFSAQQFPDLHSELNLSSLELGDSALYFCASSVAPSGRGSDTQYFGPGTRLTVL.